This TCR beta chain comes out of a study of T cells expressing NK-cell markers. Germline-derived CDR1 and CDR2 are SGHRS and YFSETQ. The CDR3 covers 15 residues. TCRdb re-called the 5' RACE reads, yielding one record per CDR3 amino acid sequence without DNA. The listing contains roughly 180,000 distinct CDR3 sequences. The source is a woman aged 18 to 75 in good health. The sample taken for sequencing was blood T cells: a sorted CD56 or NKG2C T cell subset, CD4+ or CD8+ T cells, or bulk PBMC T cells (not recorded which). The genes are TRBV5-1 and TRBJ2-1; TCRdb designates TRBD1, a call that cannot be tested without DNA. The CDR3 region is CASSGGQIWDNEQFF.